These T cell receptor beta chains were read from a single sample in a study of blood T cells in healthy people across ages. TCRdb reanalysed the 5' RACE reads using MiXCR and keeps one entry per CDR3 protein. Here the sample spans 1.5 million to 1.8 million distinct CDR3 sequences, roughly 43% being singletons. Sequenced: blood. Every receptor here comes from a woman aged 18-29 years in good health. CDR3s leave out the opening cysteine and the closing phenylalanine or tryptophan. Each record gives: V gene, J gene, CDR3 protein.

TRBV4-3	TRBJ2-5	ASSQDGGGSSVETQY
TRBV24-1	TRBJ2-1	ATSDFTSGVLYNEQF
TRBV12-3/TRBV12-4	TRBJ2-5	ASSTAQGARETQY
TRBV6-1	TRBJ1-5	ASSESRSSNQPQH
TRBV20-1	TRBJ2-2	SARQVDGTGELF
TRBV7-8	TRBJ2-1	ASSTRLAGGSYNEQF
TRBV3-1	TRBJ1-1	ASSQELKGSEAF
TRBV15	TRBJ1-1	ATSRETAEAF
TRBV29-1	TRBJ1-1	SVVGPISREAF
TRBV6-2/TRBV6-3	TRBJ2-7	ASSTNGPASYEQY
TRBV6-5	TRBJ1-4	AVRTGTDEKLF
TRBV27	TRBJ2-7	ASSLNSPYEQY
TRBV12-3/TRBV12-4	TRBJ2-1	ASSSPGTGMRVERF
TRBV12-3/TRBV12-4	TRBJ2-1	ASSLVVFSGAGDEKF
TRBV21-1	TRBJ2-1	ASRPRGPPFQF
TRBV4-3	TRBJ2-1	ASSLKTLSGSSYNEQF
TRBV2	TRBJ1-1	ASSETGIVAEAF
TRBV14	TRBJ2-1	ASSLTRTLRTGEQF
TRBV20-1	TRBJ2-3	SATRSTDTQY
TRBV6-5	TRBJ2-3	ASGGGTSDTQY
TRBV6-1	TRBJ1-2	ASSEFGRLAYGYT
TRBV12-3/TRBV12-4	TRBJ2-3	ASDRGETDTQY
TRBV2	.	ASDSDADRVYEQY
TRBV4-1	TRBJ1-1	ASSQRQGGTEAF
TRBV7-7	TRBJ2-5	ASSRGTVQEAQY
TRBV12-3/TRBV12-4	TRBJ2-3	ASSPTRNTQY
TRBV20-1	TRBJ1-2	SARRTVHQYT
TRBV7-9	TRBJ2-2	ASSPTLRDGELF
TRBV12-3/TRBV12-4	TRBJ2-1	ASSHDWTKF
TRBV29-1	TRBJ2-1	SVEDRAGDHYNEQF
TRBV7-3	TRBJ2-3	ASSFLGLSTDTQY
TRBV7-2	TRBJ1-4	ASSLSGQVANEKLF
TRBV20-1	TRBJ2-1	SARRGLAFSYNEQF
TRBV6-5	TRBJ2-7	ATRRAGPSYEQY
TRBV29-1	TRBJ1-4	SVGLPLGEKLF
TRBV7-2	TRBJ2-3	ASSSETRGVTQY
TRBV12-3/TRBV12-4	TRBJ2-7	ASRKYNEQY
TRBV6-1	TRBJ1-1	ASTFLGEPEAF
TRBV19	.	ASSPVWQGGIQY
TRBV6-6	TRBJ1-1	ASSGRGATEAF
TRBV20-1	TRBJ2-7	SDPRENLYEQY
TRBV29-1	TRBJ2-7	SVGTATYEQY
TRBV6-1	TRBJ1-5	ASSEVEPDNQPQH
TRBV4-1	.	ASSQVWSAEPHEQY
TRBV30	TRBJ2-3	AWSKGDTDTQY
TRBV13	TRBJ1-1	ASSRQGLTEAF
TRBV12-5	.	ASGLVYKEQY
TRBV29-1	TRBJ2-3	SVDLGITDTQY
TRBV7-9	TRBJ2-1	ASSFREQGANEQF
TRBV6-2/TRBV6-3	TRBJ2-2	ASSYAVNTGELF
TRBV7-2	TRBJ1-4	ASSRDRGPGKLF
TRBV6-6	TRBJ2-1	ASSYSNREQF
TRBV6-5	TRBJ1-6	ASRNRELPFGPLR